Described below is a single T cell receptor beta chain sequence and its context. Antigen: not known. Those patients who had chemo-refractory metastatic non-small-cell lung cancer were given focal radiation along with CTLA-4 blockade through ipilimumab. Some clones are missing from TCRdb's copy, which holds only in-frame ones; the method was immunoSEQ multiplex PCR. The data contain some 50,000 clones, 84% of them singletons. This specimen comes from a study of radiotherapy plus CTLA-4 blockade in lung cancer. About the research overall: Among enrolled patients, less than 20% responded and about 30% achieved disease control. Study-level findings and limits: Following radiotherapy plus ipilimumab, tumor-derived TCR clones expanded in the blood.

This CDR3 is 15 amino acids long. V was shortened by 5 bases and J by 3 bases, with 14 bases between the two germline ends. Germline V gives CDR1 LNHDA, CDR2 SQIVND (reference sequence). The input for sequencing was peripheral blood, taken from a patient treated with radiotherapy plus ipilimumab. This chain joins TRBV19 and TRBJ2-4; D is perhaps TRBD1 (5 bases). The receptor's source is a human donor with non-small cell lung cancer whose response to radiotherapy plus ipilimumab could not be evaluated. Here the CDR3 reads CASSPLDDSKNIQYF. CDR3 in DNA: TGTGCCAGTAGTCCCTTGGACGACAGCAAAAACATTCAGTACTTC.